This paragraph covers one T cell receptor beta chain sequence. This entry comes from a study of T cell changes during pregnancy in multiple sclerosis. Losses at the gene ends were 5 bases for V and 6 bases for J; bases not matched to a gene: 5. This CDR3 spans 14 amino acids. Germline CDR1 SGHDT, CDR2 YYEEEE. Method: immunoSEQ multiplex PCR; TCRdb's copy keeps in-frame clones and lacks some. The repertoire holds around 49,000 clones, with over 90% as singletons. Sequences were derived from CD8+ T cells from peripheral blood mononuclear cells, sampled in the first trimester of pregnancy. The chain carries TRBV5-6 and TRBJ2-1; 10 bases map to TRBD1. This receptor was taken from a female donor with multiple sclerosis, enrolled in a pregnancy study. This CDR3 reads CASSPGTGANEQFF. The CDR3 coding sequence is TGTGCCAGCAGTCCCGGGACAGGGGCCAATGAGCAGTTCTTC.